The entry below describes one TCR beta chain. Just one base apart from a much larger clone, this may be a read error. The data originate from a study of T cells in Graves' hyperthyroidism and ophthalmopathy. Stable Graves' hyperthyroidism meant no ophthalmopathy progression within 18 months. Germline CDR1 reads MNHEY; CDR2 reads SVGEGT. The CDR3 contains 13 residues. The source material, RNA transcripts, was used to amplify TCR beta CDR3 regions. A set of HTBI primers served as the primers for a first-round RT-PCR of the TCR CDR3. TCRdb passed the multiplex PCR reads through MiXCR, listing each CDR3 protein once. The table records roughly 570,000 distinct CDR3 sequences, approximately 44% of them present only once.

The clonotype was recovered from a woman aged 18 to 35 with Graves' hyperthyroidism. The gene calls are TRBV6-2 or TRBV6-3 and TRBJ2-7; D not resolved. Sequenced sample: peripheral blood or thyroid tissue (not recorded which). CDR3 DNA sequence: TGTGCCGGCAGGCGCGAACTTGGGTACGAGCAGTACTTC. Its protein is CAGRRELGYEQYF.